This is a list of T cell receptor beta chains from one sample in a study of OX40 agonist ivuxolimab in advanced cancers. The method was immunoSEQ multiplex PCR; TCRdb's version includes in-frame clones alone and lacks a portion of them. The sample holds tens of thousands of clones, approximately 83% seen once. Sequencing used CD4+ or CD8+ T cells sorted from blood, obtained in a trial of the OX40 agonist ivuxolimab. The receptor set was obtained from an adult with an advanced solid tumor such as melanoma, head and neck, liver or kidney cancer. CDR3s include the opening cysteine and the closing phenylalanine or tryptophan. The D gene is left open where the match is weak. Expanded clones are given a class, and other clones once, few, many or no size at all.

J gene | D gene | V gene | clone size | CDR3 protein | CDR3 DNA
TRBJ2-5 | - | TRBV2 | - | CASSDPRDIPGEQYF | TGTGCCAGCAGTGATCCCAGGGACATTCCGGGGGAGCAGTACTTC
TRBJ2-2 | - | TRBV6-1 | - | CASRDNAGELFF | TGTGCCAGCAGAGATAACGCCGGGGAGCTGTTTTTT
TRBJ2-5 | TRBD2 | TRBV5-1 | - | CASTPGRGVETQYF | TGCGCCAGCACCCCGGGGAGGGGCGTGGAGACCCAGTACTTC
TRBJ2-7 | - | TRBV21-1 | - | CASSNSNPAGTKGYEQYF | TGTGCCAGCAGCAACTCGAACCCGGCCGGGACTAAGGGCTACGAGCAGTACTTC
TRBJ1-5 | - | TRBV6-1 | - | CASSDPLGNQPQHF | TGTGCCAGCAGTGACCCTCTGGGCAATCAGCCCCAGCATTTT
TRBJ1-5 | - | TRBV19 | - | CASNPLLGQNQPQHF | TGTGCCAGCAACCCATTGTTGGGACAAAATCAGCCCCAGCATTTT
TRBJ1-5 | TRBD1 | TRBV2 | - | CASSVDRGQPQHF | TGTGCCAGCAGTGTAGACAGGGGGCAGCCCCAGCATTTT
TRBJ2-2 | TRBD1 | TRBV30 | - | CAWSRVRGHVGELFF | TGTGCCTGGAGTCGGGTCAGGGGGCATGTCGGGGAGCTGTTTTTT
TRBJ1-3 | - | TRBV5-4 | few | CASSRKVSDSGNTIYF | TGTGCCAGCAGCCGCAAAGTTTCTGACTCTGGAAACACCATATATTTT
TRBJ1-2 | - | TRBV28 | - | CASSLRGRGAANYGYTF | TGTGCCAGCAGTTTACGGGGAAGGGGAGCAGCTAACTATGGCTACACCTTC
TRBJ2-4 | TRBD1 | TRBV10-1 | - | CASSESRGLQNIQYF | TGCGCCAGCAGTGAGAGCAGGGGGCTCCAAAACATTCAGTACTTC
TRBJ2-2 | - | TRBV2 | - | CASRDSNTGELFF | TGTGCCAGCCGCGACTCCAACACCGGGGAGCTGTTTTTT
TRBJ1-6 | - | TRBV15 | - | CATSRGQNNSPLHF | TGTGCCACCAGCAGAGGTCAGAATAATTCACCCCTCCACTTT
TRBJ2-1 | TRBD2 | TRBV27 | - | CASSYRGTSGSDEQFF | TGTGCCAGCAGCTACAGGGGGACTAGCGGGAGTGATGAGCAGTTCTTC
TRBJ2-1 | TRBD2 | TRBV9 | - | CASSVGTSGRRRGNEQFF | TGTGCCAGCAGCGTCGGGACTAGCGGGAGAAGGAGGGGTAATGAGCAGTTCTTC
TRBJ2-7 | TRBD1 | TRBV5-5 | once | CASSSGQGIYEQYF | TGTGCCAGCAGCTCAGGACAGGGTATCTACGAGCAGTACTTC
TRBJ2-5 | TRBD1 | TRBV30 | - | CAWTGQGKYEQYF | TGTGCCTGGACCGGACAGGGAAAGTATGAGCAGTACTTC
TRBJ2-3 | - | TRBV7-6 | - | CASSSRGIRLDKTDTQYF | TGTGCCAGCAGCAGCCGGGGAATTAGACTAGATAAAACAGATACGCAGTATTTT
TRBJ2-3 | TRBD2 | TRBV18 | - | CASSPPSGSAPDTQYF | TGTGCCAGCTCACCCCCTAGCGGGAGCGCGCCAGATACGCAGTATTTT
TRBJ2-3 | - | TRBV6-6 | few | CASSRTGPRTDTQYF | TGTGCCAGCAGTAGAACAGGCCCACGGACAGATACGCAGTATTTT
TRBJ1-1 | - | TRBV13 | - | CASSGGFPANTEAFF | TGTGCCAGCAGTGGGGGATTCCCCGCGAACACTGAAGCTTTCTTT
TRBJ1-2 | - | TRBV11-1 | - | CASSFGGPYGYTF | TGTGCCAGCAGCTTCGGGGGGCCTTATGGCTACACCTTC
TRBJ1-1 | - | TRBV7-6 | - | CASTKGGSGHMNTEAFF | TGTGCCAGCACCAAAGGGGGTTCAGGACATATGAACACTGAAGCTTTCTTT
TRBJ2-3 | - | TRBV5-8 | - | CASSSGAAGNTDTQYF | TGTGCCAGCAGCTCGGGGGCGGCGGGAAACACAGATACGCAGTATTTT
TRBJ2-5 | TRBD1 | TRBV18 | - | CASSPRDRPQETQYF | TGTGCCAGCTCACCAAGGGACAGGCCCCAAGAGACCCAGTACTTC
TRBJ1-2 | - | TRBV7-8 | - | CASSSRTTDYGYTF | TGCGCCAGCAGCTCTCGGACAACGGACTATGGCTACACCTTC
TRBJ1-5 | TRBD1 | TRBV9 | - | CASSVDGTGNQPQHF | TGTGCCAGCAGCGTCGACGGGACAGGCAATCAGCCCCAGCATTTT
TRBJ1-4 | - | TRBV2 | - | CAGHGPGNEKLFF | TGTGCCGGACACGGGCCAGGGAATGAAAAACTGTTTTTT
TRBJ2-1 | TRBD2 | TRBV7-9 | - | CASSPGGGEDYNEQFF | TGTGCCAGCAGCCCTGGCGGGGGGGAAGACTACAATGAGCAGTTCTTC
TRBJ1-1 | TRBD1 | TRBV9 | - | CASSVAAGGANTEAFF | TGTGCCAGCAGCGTCGCGGCAGGGGGCGCGAACACTGAAGCTTTCTTT
TRBJ2-3 | - | TRBV9 | - | CASSVAARTLSTDTQYF | TGTGCCAGCAGCGTGGCGGCCAGGACACTTAGCACAGATACGCAGTATTTT
TRBJ2-2 | - | TRBV27 | - | CASSLTNPPGELFF | TGTGCCAGCAGTTTAACGAATCCCCCGGGGGAGCTGTTTTTT
TRBJ1-2 | TRBD1 | TRBV30 | - | CAADRGTRGYTF | TGTGCCGCCGACAGGGGAACACGCGGCTACACCTTC
TRBJ2-3 | TRBD2 | TRBV11-1 | few | CASSEGLAGGFTDTQYF | TGTGCCAGCAGCGAAGGACTAGCGGGGGGGTTCACAGATACGCAGTATTTT
TRBJ2-1 | TRBD2 | TRBV30 | few | CAWKKRGVNEQFF | TGTGCCTGGAAGAAGCGGGGGGTCAATGAGCAGTTCTTC
TRBJ2-3 | TRBD1 | TRBV20-1 | - | CSTGGRDTQYF | TGCAGTACAGGGGGCAGGGATACGCAGTATTTT
TRBJ2-7 | TRBD2 | TRBV28 | - | CASSGGSMPYEQYF | TGTGCCAGCAGTGGCGGGAGCATGCCCTACGAGCAGTACTTC
TRBJ2-2 | - | TRBV5-1 | - | CASSLKQGGSGELFF | TGCGCCAGCAGCTTGAAACAGGGCGGTTCCGGGGAGCTGTTTTTT
TRBJ2-7 | - | TRBV4-2 | few | CASSQDIFSYEQYF | TGTGCCAGCAGCCAAGACATTTTCTCCTACGAGCAGTACTTC
TRBJ2-1 | - | TRBV9 | - | CASSPQQSSYNEQFF | TGTGCCAGCAGCCCACAGCAGAGCTCCTACAATGAGCAGTTCTTC
TRBJ2-5 | TRBD1 | TRBV6-1 | once | CATTGAETQYF | TGTGCCACCACAGGGGCAGAGACCCAGTACTTC
TRBJ2-3 | - | TRBV25-1 | - | CASQAPISTDTQYF | TGTGCCAGCCAGGCGCCTATTAGCACAGATACGCAGTATTTT
TRBJ2-2 | - | TRBV28 | - | CASSLNGELFF | TGTGCCAGCAGTTTGAACGGGGAGCTGTTTTTT
TRBJ2-7 | - | TRBV6-4 | few | CASSAGPRREQYF | TGTGCCAGCAGTGCCGGCCCCCGACGCGAGCAGTACTTC
TRBJ2-1 | TRBD2 | TRBV13 | - | CASSLWGGYEVNEQFF | TGTGCCAGCAGCTTATGGGGGGGGTACGAAGTCAATGAGCAGTTCTTC
TRBJ2-1 | - | TRBV30 | - | CAWSPSGEQFF | TGTGCCTGGAGTCCCTCGGGTGAGCAGTTCTTC
TRBJ1-3 | - | TRBV2 | - | CASSEALQGRTGNTIYF | TGTGCCAGCAGTGAAGCGCTTCAGGGAAGAACTGGAAACACCATATATTTT
TRBJ2-1 | - | TRBV5-4 | once | CASSFARDEQFF | TGTGCCAGCAGCTTTGCAAGGGATGAGCAGTTCTTC